This T cell receptor beta chain was found in a study of PD-L1 blockade in urothelial cancer. Here immunoSEQ multiplex PCR was the method, and the copy in TCRdb shows in-frame clones only, minus some. The sample has 85,000 to 130,000 clones; 90% to 95% are singletons. The sequence was obtained from a woman aged 80 or over with urothelial cancer. Sequenced material: PBMCs, taken around atezolizumab (anti-PD-L1) treatment.

The CDR3, as DNA: TGTGCCAGCAGCCCCGACGGGGGCTCCTACAATGAGCAGTTCTTC. This gives the protein CASSPDGGSYNEQFF. This rearrangement joins TRBV7-9 to TRBJ2-1, with a possible D match to TRBD2 (6 bases). Trimming removed 5 bases from V and 0 bases from J, with 11 bases in between. The germline V gene encodes CDR1 SEHNR and CDR2 FQNEAQ (reference sequence). The CDR3 is 15 residues long.